This TCR beta chain was obtained from a study of blood T cell repertoires in COVID-19. In the study overall: The origin of the acute and convalescent COVID-19 samples was the United States, Italy and Spain.

In the source study's methods: Estimation of nucleated cell counts relied on the amplification of reference gene primers. The protocol was immunoSEQ multiplex PCR, while the TCRdb copy is restricted to in-frame clones and leaves out a portion. The V and J calls and the clone size are those of that table, but D and trimming were determined from the DNA. In the table there are 200,000 or so clones, around 85% of which are singletons. The length of the CDR3 is 17 residues. The origin of this receptor is a man in his 70s with active or convalescent COVID-19. The chain has TRBV21-1 and TRBJ2-2; TRBD1 is taken as the D call from the table, unchecked against the DNA. TRBV21-1 is deemed a pseudogene. The specimen sequenced was peripheral blood. Here the CDR3 DNA reads TGTGCCAGCAGCAAAGGCGGACAGGGGGTGTGCACCGGGGAGCTGTTTTTT. It translates to CASSKGGQGVCTGELFF.